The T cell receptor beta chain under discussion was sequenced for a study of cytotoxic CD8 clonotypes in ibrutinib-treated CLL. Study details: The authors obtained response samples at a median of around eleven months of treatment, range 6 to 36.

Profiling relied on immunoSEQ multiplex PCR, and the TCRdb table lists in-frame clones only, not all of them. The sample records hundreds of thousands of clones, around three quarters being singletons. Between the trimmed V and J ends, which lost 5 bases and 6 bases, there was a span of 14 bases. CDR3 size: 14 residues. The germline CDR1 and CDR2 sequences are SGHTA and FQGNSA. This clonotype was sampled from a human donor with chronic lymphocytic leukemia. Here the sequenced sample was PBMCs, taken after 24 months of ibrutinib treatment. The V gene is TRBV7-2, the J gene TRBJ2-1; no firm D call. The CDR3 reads CASSQALGSNEQFF. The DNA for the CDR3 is TGTGCCAGCAGCCAAGCCCTTGGTTCCAATGAGCAGTTCTTC.